A single sample is the source of the 13 T cell receptor beta chains below, sequenced in a study of T cell responses to AZD1222 COVID-19 vaccine. Sequenced by immunoSEQ multiplex PCR; TCRdb stores in-frame clones only, minus some. The data hold 120,000 to 150,000 clones, with approximately 90% observed a single time. This material consisted of peripheral blood, taken 28 days after the second AZD1222 dose. These receptors all stem from an adult who received the AZD1222 COVID-19 vaccine.

The chain uses TRBV9 and TRBJ2-5; D ambiguous. There are 13 residues in the CDR3. Germline V gene data show CDR1 as SGDLS and CDR2 as YYNGEE. Between the trimmed V and J ends, which lost 2 bases and 3 bases, there was a span of 8 bases. The CDR3 protein is CASSVNSEETQYF. In DNA, the CDR3 is TGTGCCAGCAGCGTTAACAGCGAAGAGACCCAGTACTTC.

The V and J genes are TRBV27 and TRBJ2-7; D assignment may be TRBD1 or TRBD2 (6 bases each). Germline assignment: CDR1 MNHEY and CDR2 SMNVEV (reference sequence). The V gene lost 3 bases and the J gene lost 1 base, with 13 bases spanning the gap. This CDR3 is 15 amino acids long. CDR3 residues: CASSFGGAGSYEQYF. CDR3 sequence (DNA): TGTGCCAGCAGTTTTGGGGGCGCGGGATCCTACGAGCAGTACTTC.

This chain connects TRBV5-4 to TRBJ2-1; 11 bases match TRBD2. The germline CDR1 and CDR2 sequences are SGHNT and YYREEE (reference sequence). Trimming cost V 0 bases and J 0 bases; bases outside gene matches: 5. CDR3 length equals 18 residues. The CDR3 sequence is CASSLGGTSGSSYNEQFF. The CDR3 bases are TGTGCCAGCAGCTTGGGGGGGACTAGCGGAAGCTCCTACAATGAGCAGTTCTTC. The variable domain in full, with the rest retrieved from reference TRBV5-4 and TRBJ2-1, is ETGVTQSPTHLIKTRGQQVTLRCSSQSGHNTVSWYQQALGQGPQFIFQYYREEENGRGNFPPRFSGLQFPNYSSELNVNALELDDSALYLCASSLGGTSGSSYNEQFFGPGTRLTVL.

V and J are TRBV7-2 and TRBJ1-2, with unresolved D. V was pared by 5 bases and J by 7 bases, with 17 bases between. Germline V gene data show CDR1 as SGHTA and CDR2 as FQGNSA. This CDR3 region has 14 residues. CDR3: CASSPLTPIIGYTF. DNA for the CDR3: TGTGCCAGCAGCCCTCTAACACCGATTATTGGCTACACCTTC.

The chain joins TRBV5-4 to TRBJ2-3; 9 nucleotides line up with TRBD2. Germline V gene lookup returns CDR1 SGHNT and CDR2 YYREEE (reference sequence). This CDR3 region has 16 residues. V gave up 0 bases and J gave up 1 base; unmatched junction bases: 3. The CDR3 loop is CASSLAGGRGTDTQYF. In DNA form, the CDR3 reads TGTGCCAGCAGCTTGGCTGGCGGGAGGGGCACAGATACGCAGTATTTT.

The rearrangement links TRBV13 to TRBJ1-5; the match to TRBD1 covers 9 bases. The CDR3 runs to 17 residues. V shed 4 bases, J shed 7 bases, and the junction held 14 bases outside the gene matches. Germline V CDR1 and CDR2: PRHDT, FYEKMQ (reference sequence). CDR3 amino acids: CASSSRRGTGRRQPQHF. CDR3 DNA sequence: TGTGCCAGCAGCTCCCGCCGGGGGACAGGGAGGCGGCAGCCCCAGCATTTT.

The chain combines TRBV29-1 with TRBJ2-2; D possibly uses TRBD1 or TRBD2 (5 bases each). CDR3 length: 13 residues. In germline, CDR1 is SQVTM, CDR2 ANQGSEA. V lost 6 bases, J lost 1 base, and 9 bases lay in between. CDR3 DNA sequence: TGCAGCGTCCGGGACGAGAACACCGGGGAGCTGTTTTTT. This translates into CSVRDENTGELFF.

The chain is built from TRBV7-8 and TRBJ2-7, with TRBD1 identical over 9 bases. The CDR3 length is 17 residues. V was pared by 5 bases and J by 2 bases, with 13 bases of the junction left unmatched. Germline V gene data show CDR1 as SGHVS and CDR2 as FQNEAQ. The CDR3 DNA sequence: TGTGCCAGCAGCCATGACAACGGACAGGGGAGTACCTACGAGCAGTACTTC. Protein sequence: CASSHDNGQGSTYEQYF.

This clone occurred a few times. The chain links TRBV6-6 to TRBJ1-5; D not resolved. Germline CDR1 MNHNY, CDR2 SVGAGI (reference sequence). V lost 6 bases and J lost 9, with 9 bases in between. The CDR3 sequence is 11 residues long. Here the CDR3 DNA reads TGTGCCAGCAGGCGTCTTTGGCCCCAGCATTTT. Protein: CASRRLWPQHF.

V is TRBV6-1 and J is TRBJ1-6; D remains unclear. Trimming took off 0 bases at V and 5 bases at J, with 5 bases between the two ends. The length of the CDR3 is 14 residues. CDR1 and CDR2 from the germline V gene are MNHNS and SASEGT. The CDR3 bases are TGTGCCAGCAGTGAAGCCGTGGATAATTCACCCCTCCACTTT. This codes for CASSEAVDNSPLHF.

The V gene is TRBV28, the J gene TRBJ1-2; tentatively, D is TRBD1 (6 bases). Germline lookup yields CDR1 MDHEN and CDR2 SYDVKM. Trimming pared 5 bases from V and 8 bases from J, leaving 15 bases between. The CDR3 has 13 residues. The CDR3 region is CASSPPGAKGYTF. The CDR3 coding sequence is TGTGCCAGCAGTCCGCCAGGGGCCAAGGGCTACACCTTC.

The V and J genes are TRBV19 and TRBJ2-3, with 10 bases that match TRBD2. Looked up from germline, CDR1 is LNHDA and CDR2 is SQIVND (reference sequence). This CDR3 has 15 amino acids. The junction had 5 bases not matched to a gene; V was cut back by 3 bases and J by 5 bases. The CDR3 protein is CASSMLAGAVDTQYF. CDR3 nucleotide sequence: TGTGCCAGTAGTATGCTAGCGGGAGCGGTAGATACGCAGTATTTT.

This clone was recorded once. The chain uses TRBV19 and TRBJ1-1; no firm D call. V lost 3 bases and J lost 4, with 9 bases in between. Per germline, CDR1 LNHDA and CDR2 SQIVND (reference sequence). The CDR3 contains 13 residues. The CDR3 DNA sequence: TGTGCCAGTAGTATCTCATTGGGCACTGAAGCTTTCTTT. It is translated as CASSISLGTEAFF.